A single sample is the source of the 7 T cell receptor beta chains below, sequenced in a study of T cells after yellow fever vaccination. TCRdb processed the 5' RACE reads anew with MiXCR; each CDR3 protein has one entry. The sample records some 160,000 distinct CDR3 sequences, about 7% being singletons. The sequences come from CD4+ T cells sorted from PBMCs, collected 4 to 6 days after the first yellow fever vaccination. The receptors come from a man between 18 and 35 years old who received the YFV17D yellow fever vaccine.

CDR3: CSARVGSGSSYEQYV. The CDR3 region has the DNA TGCAGTGCTAGAGTGGGTAGCGGGAGCTCCTACGAGCAGTACGTC. This sequence joins TRBV20-1 and TRBJ2-7; 9 positions agree with TRBD2. The CDR3 sequence is 15 residues long. The germline V gene encodes CDR1 DFQATT and CDR2 SNEGSKA (reference sequence). The V gene end was trimmed by 1 base and the J gene end by 0 bases; junction bases not matched to a gene: 4.

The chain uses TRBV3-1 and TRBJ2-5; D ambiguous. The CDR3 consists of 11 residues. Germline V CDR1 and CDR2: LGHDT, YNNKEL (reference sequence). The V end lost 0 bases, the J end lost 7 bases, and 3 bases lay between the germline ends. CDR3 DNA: TGTGCCAGCAGCCAAGACGTGACCCAGTACTTC. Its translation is CASSQDVTQYF.

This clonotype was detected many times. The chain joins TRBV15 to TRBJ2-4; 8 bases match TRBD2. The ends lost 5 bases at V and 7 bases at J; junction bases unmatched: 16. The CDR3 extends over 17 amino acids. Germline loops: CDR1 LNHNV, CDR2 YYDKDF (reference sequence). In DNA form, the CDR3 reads TGTGCCACCAGCCGGAGGACCGGGGGGGTGGGGTCGAACATTCAGTACTTC. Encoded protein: CATSRRTGGVGSNIQYF.

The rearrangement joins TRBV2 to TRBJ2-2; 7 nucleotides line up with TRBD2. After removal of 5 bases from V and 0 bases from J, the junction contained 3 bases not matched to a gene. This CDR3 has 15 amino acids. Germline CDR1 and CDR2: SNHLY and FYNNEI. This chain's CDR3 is CASSIGLANTGELFF. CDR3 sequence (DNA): TGTGCCAGCAGTATCGGACTAGCGAACACCGGGGAGCTGTTTTTT. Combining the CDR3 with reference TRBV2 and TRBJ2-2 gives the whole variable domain EPEVTQTPSHQVTQMGQEVILRCVPISNHLYFYWYRQILGQKVEFLVSFYNNEISEKSEIFDDQFSVERPDGSNFTLKIRSTKLEDSAMYFCASSIGLANTGELFFGEGSRLTVL.

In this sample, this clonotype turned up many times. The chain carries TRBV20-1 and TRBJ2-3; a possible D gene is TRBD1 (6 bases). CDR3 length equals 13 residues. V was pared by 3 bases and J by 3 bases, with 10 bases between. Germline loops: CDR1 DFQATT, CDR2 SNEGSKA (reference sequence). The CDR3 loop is CSASSTGTDTQYF. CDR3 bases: TGCAGTGCTAGCTCTACAGGGACAGATACGCAGTATTTT.

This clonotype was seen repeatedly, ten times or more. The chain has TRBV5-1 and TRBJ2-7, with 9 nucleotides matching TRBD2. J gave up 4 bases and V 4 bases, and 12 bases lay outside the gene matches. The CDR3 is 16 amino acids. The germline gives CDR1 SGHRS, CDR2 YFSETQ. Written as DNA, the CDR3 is TGCGCCAGCAGCCCTGCTTCGGGACTAGCAGGGTACGAGCAGTACTTC. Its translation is CASSPASGLAGYEQYF.

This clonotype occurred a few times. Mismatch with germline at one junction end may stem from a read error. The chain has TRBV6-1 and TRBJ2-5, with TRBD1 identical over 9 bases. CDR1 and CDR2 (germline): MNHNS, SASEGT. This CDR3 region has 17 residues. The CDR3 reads CASREIGTGYDQGTQYF. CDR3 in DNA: TGTGCCAGCAGAGAGATTGGGACAGGGTATGATCAAGGGACCCAGTACTTC.